This T cell receptor beta chain emerged from a study of T cell changes during pregnancy in multiple sclerosis. Data came from immunoSEQ multiplex PCR; TCRdb stores just in-frame clones and leaves some out. The profile shows about 110,000 clones, about 94% of them singletons. The germline CDR1 and CDR2 sequences are SEHNR and FQNEAQ (reference sequence). With 5 bases clipped from V and 2 bases from J, the junction kept 2 bases outside the gene matches. The CDR3 is 16 residues long. This receptor was obtained from a female donor with multiple sclerosis, enrolled in a pregnancy study. This chain links TRBV7-9 with TRBJ2-2; 13 bases line up with TRBD2. This material consisted of peripheral blood, taken in the third trimester of pregnancy. In nucleotides, the CDR3 is TGTGCCAGCAGCCGACTAGCGGGGGGAAACACCGGGGAGCTGTTTTTT. As protein: CASSRLAGGNTGELFF.